The 22 T cell receptor beta chains reported below all come from one sample, sequenced in a study of cytomegalovirus exposure and HLA in healthy donors. Primers included in the PCR were 60 Vbeta and 13 Jbeta primers. Repertoires were generated with immunoSEQ multiplex PCR, while TCRdb's copy carries only in-frame clones and drops some. This sample carries about 130,000 clones, 65% to 90% of them seen once, and the ten largest clones take under 3.5%. Sequencing was performed on PBMCs. These receptors came from a man aged 50-60 years in good health and CMV-seronegative.

This clone has just a few counts. V and J are TRBV7-9 and TRBJ1-4; D gene uncertain. Germline V gene sequence: CDR1 SEHNR, CDR2 FQNEAQ (reference sequence). The CDR3 consists of 15 residues. V was cut by 3 bases and J by 5 bases, with 13 bases left in between. CDR3 sequence reads: CASSFSRGENEKLFF. The DNA for the CDR3 is TGTGCCAGCAGCTTCAGTCGGGGTGAGAATGAAAAACTGTTTTTT. Combining the CDR3 with reference TRBV7-9 and TRBJ1-4 gives the whole variable domain DTGVSQNPRHKITKRGQNVTFRCDPISEHNRLYWYRQTLGQGPEFLTYFQNEAQLEKSRLLSDRFSAERPKGSFSTLEIQRTEQGDSAMYLCASSFSRGENEKLFFGSGTQLSVL.

This clone was detected only once. The chain joins TRBV7-9 to TRBJ1-1, with 11 bases aligning to TRBD1. This CDR3 comprises 14 residues. Germline trimming cut 5 bases from V and 4 bases from J; bases unmatched to any gene: 3. Germline CDR1 SEHNR, CDR2 FQNEAQ (reference sequence). The CDR3 DNA sequence: TGTGCCAGCAGCACCGGGACAGGGGGCACTGAAGCTTTCTTT. Translated, it gives CASSTGTGGTEAFF.

This clone showed up just once. The chain uses TRBV15 and TRBJ2-7, with 8 positions matching TRBD1. This CDR3 contains 16 residues. Germline V gene data show CDR1 as LNHNV and CDR2 as YYDKDF (reference sequence). V gave up 6 bases and J gave up 4 bases; unmatched junction bases: 14. CDR3 loop: CATRSAPGTGRYEQYF. DNA for the CDR3: TGTGCCACCAGATCCGCTCCCGGGACAGGTCGATACGAGCAGTACTTC.

The chain employs TRBV27 and TRBJ1-5; 10 bases fit TRBD1. The CDR3 is 14 amino acids. V was clipped by 8 bases and J by 5 bases; unmatched bases: 6. The germline V gene encodes CDR1 MNHEY and CDR2 SMNVEV (reference sequence). CDR3 loop: CASGQTGGYQPQHF. CDR3 sequence (DNA): TGTGCCAGCGGACAGACAGGGGGCTATCAGCCCCAGCATTTT.

This rearrangement joins TRBV11-3 to TRBJ1-1, with D perhaps TRBD1 (5 bases). The CDR3 consists of 13 residues. Trimming cost V 1 base and J 4 bases, with 7 bases left between them. Germline CDR1 and CDR2: SGHNT and YENEEA. CDR3 coding DNA: TGTGCCAGCAGCTTAGTCCAGGGCACTGAAGCTTTCTTT. Translation: CASSLVQGTEAFF.

This clone was recorded once. The rearrangement links TRBV5-5 to TRBJ2-6; TRBD1 is a possible D gene (6 bases). The CDR3 totals 16 residues. The germline V gene encodes CDR1 SGHKS and CDR2 YYEKEE (reference sequence). V lost 4 bases, J lost 1 base, and 12 bases lay in between. The CDR3 protein is CASSHLQGSGANVLTF. CDR3 coding DNA: TGTGCCAGCAGCCACCTCCAGGGGTCTGGGGCCAACGTCCTGACTTTC. The full variable domain, completed using reference TRBV5-5 and TRBJ2-6, is DAGVTQSPTHLIKTRGQQVTLRCSPISGHKSVSWYQQVLGQGPQFIFQYYEKEERGRGNFPDRFSARQFPNYSSELNVNALLLGDSALYLCASSHLQGSGANVLTFGAGSRLTVL.

This rearrangement joins TRBV7-9 to TRBJ1-1; 7 bases fit TRBD1. Trimming at V came to 3 bases and at J to 8 bases, leaving 6 bases not matched to a gene. This CDR3 contains 13 residues. In germline, CDR1 is SEHNR, CDR2 FQNEAQ (reference sequence). The CDR3 coding sequence is TGTGCCAGCAGCTTCGGTGAAGGGGGCGAAGCTTTCTTT. Protein sequence: CASSFGEGGEAFF.

This clone was seen a handful of times. This chain links TRBV11-2 with TRBJ2-7, with TRBD2 as a possible D gene (6 bases). The CDR3 loop spans 14 amino acids. The V end was cut by 5 bases, the J end by 2 bases, with 13 bases between. Germline V CDR1 and CDR2: SGHAT, FQNNGV. The CDR3 nucleotides read TGTGCCAGCAGCCCACTAGCATTCCCCTACGAGCAGTACTTC. Amino acid sequence: CASSPLAFPYEQYF.

DNA for the CDR3: TGTGCCAGCAGTGTTGAGGAATTGCCCCAGCATTTT. Protein sequence: CASSVEELPQHF. This chain joins TRBV2 and TRBJ1-5; D remains unclear. CDR1 is SNHLY, CDR2 FYNNEI, per germline. The CDR3 consists of 12 residues. V lost 4 bases to trimming and J lost 9 bases, with 10 bases between them.

The chain uses TRBV19 and TRBJ1-5; unclear D gene. V was shortened by 5 bases and J by 2 bases, with 7 bases between the two germline ends. Germline assignment: CDR1 LNHDA and CDR2 SQIVND (reference sequence). The CDR3 contains 13 residues. For the CDR3, the DNA is TGTGCCAGTAGTGTTGAGGGCAATCAGCCCCAGCATTTT. The encoded protein is CASSVEGNQPQHF.

This clone showed up just a few times. This sequence joins TRBV5-4 and TRBJ2-1; 9 bases agree with TRBD2. CDR1 and CDR2 from the germline V gene are SGHNT and YYREEE (reference sequence). The V gene end was trimmed by 5 bases and the J gene end by 6 bases; junction bases not matched to a gene: 6. CDR3 size: 14 residues. This chain's CDR3 is CASRHSGGLNEQFF. In nucleotides, the CDR3 is TGTGCCAGCAGACATAGCGGGGGACTCAATGAGCAGTTCTTC.

The chain combines TRBV11-2 with TRBJ1-5; D is unresolved. Germline CDR1 is SGHAT and CDR2 is FQNNGV. The CDR3 covers 17 residues. V was pared by 5 bases and J by 6 bases, with 23 bases between. As DNA, the CDR3 is TGTGCCAGCAGCACCCCGGACGGAGGACTTTGGGTTCAGCCCCAGCATTTT. This encodes CASSTPDGGLWVQPQHF. The entire variable domain, with the rest obtained from reference TRBV11-2 and TRBJ1-5, is as follows: EAGVAQSPRYKIIEKRQSVAFWCNPISGHATLYWYQQILGQGPKLLIQFQNNGVVDDSQLPKDRFSAERLKGVDSTLKIQPAKLEDSAVYLCASSTPDGGLWVQPQHFGDGTRLSIL.

The V call is TRBV7-6, the J call TRBJ2-2; 10 bases line up with TRBD2. The CDR3 runs to 16 residues. Germline CDR1 reads SGHVS; CDR2 reads FNYEAQ. V trimming: 1 base; J trimming: 1 base; junction bases outside the gene matches: 0. CDR3 loop: CASSLGLAGNTGELFF. The CDR3 DNA reads TGTGCCAGCAGCTTAGGACTAGCGGGGAACACCGGGGAGCTGTTTTTT.

The CDR3 nucleotides read TGCGCCAGCAGCTGGTCAGAGGGGAACACTGAAGCTTTCTTT. Translation gives CASSWSEGNTEAFF. The V call is TRBV5-1, the J call TRBJ1-1; no clear D. Trimming shortened V by 3 bases and J by 1 base, and 10 bases separated the two germline ends. Germline values: CDR1 SGHRS, CDR2 YFSETQ. The CDR3 sequence is 14 residues long.

CDR3 region: CASSEAFRGGRQYF. The CDR3 DNA is TGTGCCAGCAGTGAAGCATTTCGGGGGGGGCGGCAGTACTTC. The gene calls are TRBV2 and TRBJ2-7, with 8 bases fitting TRBD2. Germline V gives CDR1 SNHLY, CDR2 FYNNEI. The CDR3 covers 14 residues. Trimming at V came to 0 bases and at J to 9 bases, leaving 7 bases not matched to a gene.

The chain links TRBV6-1 to TRBJ1-4; D is unresolved. With 8 bases removed from V and 5 bases from J, the gap between germline ends came to 15 bases. The CDR3 is 14 residues long. CDR1 and CDR2 (germline): MNHNS, SASEGT. The DNA for the CDR3 is TGTGCCAGCCGGGAAGGAGGGAGGAATGAAAAACTGTTTTTT. Translation gives CASREGGRNEKLFF.

This chain connects TRBV5-1 to TRBJ1-6, with 7 bases fitting TRBD1. Trimming took 5 bases from V and 9 from J; bases not matched to a gene: 5. Looked up from germline, CDR1 is SGHRS and CDR2 is YFSETQ. The CDR3 sequence is 13 residues long. The CDR3 here is CASSTGEVSPLHF. The CDR3 nucleotides are TGCGCCAGCAGTACAGGGGAGGTTTCACCCCTCCACTTT. The variable domain in full, completed from reference TRBV5-1 and TRBJ1-6, reads KAGVTQTPRYLIKTRGQQVTLSCSPISGHRSVSWYQQTPGQGLQFLFEYFSETQRNKGNFPGRFSGRQFSNSRSEMNVSTLELGDSALYLCASSTGEVSPLHFGNGTRLTVT.

This clone was seen once. The genes are TRBV2 and TRBJ2-2; D is uncertain. The CDR3 consists of 12 residues. Germline CDR1 reads SNHLY; CDR2 reads FYNNEI. V shed 6 bases and J shed 3 bases, with 5 bases lying between them. The CDR3 is CASSSDTGELFF. The CDR3 DNA reads TGTGCCAGCAGCTCCGACACCGGGGAGCTGTTTTTT. The full variable domain, rest sourced from reference TRBV2 and TRBJ2-2, is EPEVTQTPSHQVTQMGQEVILRCVPISNHLYFYWYRQILGQKVEFLVSFYNNEISEKSEIFDDQFSVERPDGSNFTLKIRSTKLEDSAMYFCASSSDTGELFFGEGSRLTVL.

This clone has a single count. V gene TRBV29-1 combines with J gene TRBJ1-1; the D is unclear. V lost 4 bases and J lost 6, with 12 bases in between. CDR1 is SQVTM, CDR2 ANQGSEA, per germline. The CDR3 length is 12 residues. This chain's CDR3 is CSVARAGAEAFF. The CDR3 DNA sequence: TGCAGCGTTGCCCGAGCGGGTGCTGAAGCTTTCTTT.

The chain carries TRBV27 and TRBJ1-6; 8 positions match TRBD1. The CDR3 totals 17 residues. Germline lookup yields CDR1 MNHEY and CDR2 SMNVEV (reference sequence). The V and J ends lost 2 bases and 0 bases, in that order; junction bases with no gene match: 3. CDR3 nucleotides: TGTGCCAGCAGTTTAAGACAGGGGAGCTCCTATAATTCACCCCTCCACTTT. This codes for CASSLRQGSSYNSPLHF.

J is TRBJ1-1 and V is TRBV4-1, with 7 bases that match TRBD1. The CDR3 has 15 residues. The V segment lost 3 bases and the J segment 4 bases; nucleotides outside the gene matches: 8. The V gene's germline CDR1 is MGHRA and CDR2 YSYEKL. The CDR3 nucleotides read TGCGCCAGCAGCCAGATATTCAGGGGGAGCACTGAAGCTTTCTTT. Residues: CASSQIFRGSTEAFF.

The CDR3 here is CASSQGSAYEQYF. The CDR3 region has the DNA TGTGCCAGCAGCCAAGGGAGTGCCTACGAGCAGTACTTC. V and J are TRBV13 and TRBJ2-7; a weak D match, TRBD2 (5 bases). V was cut by 5 bases and J by 2 bases, with 10 bases left in between. The CDR3 consists of 13 residues. Germline V CDR1 and CDR2: PRHDT, FYEKMQ (reference sequence).